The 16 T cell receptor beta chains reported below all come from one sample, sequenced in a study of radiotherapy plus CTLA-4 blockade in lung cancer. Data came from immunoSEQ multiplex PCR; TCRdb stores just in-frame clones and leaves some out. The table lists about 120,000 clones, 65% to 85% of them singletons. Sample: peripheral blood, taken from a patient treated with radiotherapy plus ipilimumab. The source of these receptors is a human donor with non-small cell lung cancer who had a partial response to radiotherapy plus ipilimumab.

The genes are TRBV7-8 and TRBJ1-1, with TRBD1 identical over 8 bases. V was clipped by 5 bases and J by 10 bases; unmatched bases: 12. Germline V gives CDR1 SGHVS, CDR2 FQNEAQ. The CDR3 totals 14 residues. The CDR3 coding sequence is TGTGCCAGCAGCCCCCCCCAGGGGGCGATGGGAGCTTTCTTT. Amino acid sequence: CASSPPQGAMGAFF.

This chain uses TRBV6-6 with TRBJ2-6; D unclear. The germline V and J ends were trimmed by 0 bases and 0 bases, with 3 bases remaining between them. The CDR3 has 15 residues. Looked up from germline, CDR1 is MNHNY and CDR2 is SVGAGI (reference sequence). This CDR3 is CASSYSGSGANVLTF. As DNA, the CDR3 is TGTGCCAGCAGTTACTCCGGCTCTGGGGCCAACGTCCTGACTTTC.

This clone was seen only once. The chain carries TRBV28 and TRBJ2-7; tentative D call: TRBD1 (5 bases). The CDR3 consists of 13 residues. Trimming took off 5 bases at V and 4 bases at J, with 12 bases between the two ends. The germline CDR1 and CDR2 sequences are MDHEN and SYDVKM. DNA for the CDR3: TGTGCCAGCAGTACCCTGACAGAATACGAGCAGTACTTC. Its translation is CASSTLTEYEQYF.

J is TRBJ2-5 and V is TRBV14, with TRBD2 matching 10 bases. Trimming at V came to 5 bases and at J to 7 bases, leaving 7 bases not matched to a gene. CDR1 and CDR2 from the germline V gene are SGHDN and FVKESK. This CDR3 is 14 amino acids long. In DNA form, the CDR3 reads TGTGCCAGCAGCTCCATAGCGGGAGGAGGGACCCAGTACTTC. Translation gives CASSSIAGGGTQYF. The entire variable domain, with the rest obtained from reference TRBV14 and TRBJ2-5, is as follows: EAGVTQFPSHSVIEKGQTVTLRCDPISGHDNLYWYRRVMGKEIKFLLHFVKESKQDESGMPNNRFLAERTGGTYSTLKVQPAELEDSGVYFCASSSIAGGGTQYFGPGTRLLVL.

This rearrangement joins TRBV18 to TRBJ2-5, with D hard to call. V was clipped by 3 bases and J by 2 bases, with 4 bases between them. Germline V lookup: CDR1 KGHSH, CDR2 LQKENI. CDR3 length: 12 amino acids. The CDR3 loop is CASSPQQETQYF. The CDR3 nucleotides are TGTGCCAGCTCACCCCAACAAGAGACCCAGTACTTC.

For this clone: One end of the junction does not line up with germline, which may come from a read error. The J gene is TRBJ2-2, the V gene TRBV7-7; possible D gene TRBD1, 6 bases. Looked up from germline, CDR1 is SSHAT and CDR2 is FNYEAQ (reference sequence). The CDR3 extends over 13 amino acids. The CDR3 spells CASSSGDTGELFF. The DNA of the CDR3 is TGTGCTAGCAGCTCAGGGGACACCGGGGAGCTGTTTTTT.

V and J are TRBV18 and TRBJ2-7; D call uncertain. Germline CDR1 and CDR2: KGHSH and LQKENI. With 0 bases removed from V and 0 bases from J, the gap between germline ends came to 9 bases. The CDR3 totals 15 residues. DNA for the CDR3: TGTGCCAGCTCACCACCGGAGCTTTCCTCCTACGAGCAGTACTTC. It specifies CASSPPELSSYEQYF.

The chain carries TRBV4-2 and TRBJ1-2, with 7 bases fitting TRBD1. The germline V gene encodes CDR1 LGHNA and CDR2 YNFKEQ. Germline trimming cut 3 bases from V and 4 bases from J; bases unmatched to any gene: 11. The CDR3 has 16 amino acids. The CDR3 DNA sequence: TGTGCCAGCAGCCAGGAAAACCGGGGACAGCTCTATGGCTACACCTTC. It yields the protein CASSQENRGQLYGYTF.

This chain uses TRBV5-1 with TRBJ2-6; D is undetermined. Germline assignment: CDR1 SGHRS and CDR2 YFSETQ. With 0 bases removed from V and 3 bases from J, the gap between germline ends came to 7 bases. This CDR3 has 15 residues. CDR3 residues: CASSLGDSGANVLTF. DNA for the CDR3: TGCGCCAGCAGCTTGGGAGATAGTGGGGCCAACGTCCTGACTTTC.

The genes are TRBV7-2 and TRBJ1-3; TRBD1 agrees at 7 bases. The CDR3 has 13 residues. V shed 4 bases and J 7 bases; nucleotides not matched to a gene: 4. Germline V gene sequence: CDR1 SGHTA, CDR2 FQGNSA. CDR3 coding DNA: TGTGCCAGCAGCTGGAAGGGGGCCAACACCATATATTTT. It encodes CASSWKGANTIYF.

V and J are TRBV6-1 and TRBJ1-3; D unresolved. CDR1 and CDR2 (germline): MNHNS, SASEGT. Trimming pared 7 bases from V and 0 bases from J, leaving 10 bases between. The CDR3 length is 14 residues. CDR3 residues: CASIMSYSGNTIYF. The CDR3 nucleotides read TGTGCCAGCATTATGTCCTACTCTGGAAACACCATATATTTT.

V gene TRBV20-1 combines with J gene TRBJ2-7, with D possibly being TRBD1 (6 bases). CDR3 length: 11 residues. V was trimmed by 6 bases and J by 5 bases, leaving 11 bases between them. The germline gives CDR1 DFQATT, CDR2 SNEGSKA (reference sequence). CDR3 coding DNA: TGCAGTGCGAAACAGGGAAACGAGCAGTACGTC. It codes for CSAKQGNEQYV.

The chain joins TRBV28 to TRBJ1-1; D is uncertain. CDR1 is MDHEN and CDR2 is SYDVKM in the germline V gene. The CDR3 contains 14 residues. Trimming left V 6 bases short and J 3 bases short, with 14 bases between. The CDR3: CASSPYGRYTEAFF. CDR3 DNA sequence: TGTGCCAGCAGCCCGTACGGGAGGTACACTGAAGCTTTCTTT.

This CDR3 reads CAWATGGDTEAFF. CDR3 in DNA: TGTGCCTGGGCGACAGGGGGCGATACTGAAGCTTTCTTT. The gene calls are TRBV30 and TRBJ1-1; 10 bases line up with TRBD1. CDR3 length: 13 amino acids. V lost 5 bases to trimming and J lost 5 bases; unmatched junction nucleotides: 5. Germline-derived CDR1 and CDR2 are GTSNPN and SVGIG (reference sequence).

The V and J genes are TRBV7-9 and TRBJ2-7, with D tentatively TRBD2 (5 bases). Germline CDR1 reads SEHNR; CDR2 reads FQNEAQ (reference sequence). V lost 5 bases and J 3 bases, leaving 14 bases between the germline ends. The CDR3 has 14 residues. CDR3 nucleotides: TGTGCCAGCAGCCCGGAAGGGAGAATCTACGAGCAGTACGTC. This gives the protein CASSPEGRIYEQYV.

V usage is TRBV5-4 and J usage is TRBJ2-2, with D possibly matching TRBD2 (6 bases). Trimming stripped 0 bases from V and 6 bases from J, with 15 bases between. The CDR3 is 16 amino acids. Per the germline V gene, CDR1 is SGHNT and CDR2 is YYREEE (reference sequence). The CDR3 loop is CASSLDNRLVAGELFF. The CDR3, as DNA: TGTGCCAGCAGCTTGGATAATAGACTAGTCGCCGGGGAGCTGTTTTTT.